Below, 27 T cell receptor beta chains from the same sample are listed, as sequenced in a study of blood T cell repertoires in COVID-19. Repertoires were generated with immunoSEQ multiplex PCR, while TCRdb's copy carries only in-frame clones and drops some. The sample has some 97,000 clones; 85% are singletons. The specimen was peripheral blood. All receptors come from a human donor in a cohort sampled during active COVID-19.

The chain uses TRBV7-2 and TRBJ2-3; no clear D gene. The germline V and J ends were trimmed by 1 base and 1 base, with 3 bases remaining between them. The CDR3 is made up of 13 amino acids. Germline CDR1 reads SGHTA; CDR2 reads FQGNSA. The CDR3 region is CASSLGGTDTQYF. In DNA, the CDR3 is TGTGCCAGCAGCTTAGGCGGCACAGATACGCAGTATTTT.

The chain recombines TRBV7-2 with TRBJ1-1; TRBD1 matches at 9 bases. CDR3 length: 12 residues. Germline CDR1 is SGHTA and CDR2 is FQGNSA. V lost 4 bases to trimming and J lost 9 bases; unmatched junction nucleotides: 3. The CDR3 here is CASSWGTGKAFF. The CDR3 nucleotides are TGTGCCAGCAGCTGGGGGACAGGGAAAGCTTTCTTT. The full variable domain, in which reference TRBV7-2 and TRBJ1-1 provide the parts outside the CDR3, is GAGVSQSPSNKVTEKGKDVELRCDPISGHTALYWYRQSLGQGLEFLIYFQGNSAPDKSGLPSDRFSAERTGGSVSTLTIQRTQQEDSAVYLCASSWGTGKAFFGQGTRLTVV.

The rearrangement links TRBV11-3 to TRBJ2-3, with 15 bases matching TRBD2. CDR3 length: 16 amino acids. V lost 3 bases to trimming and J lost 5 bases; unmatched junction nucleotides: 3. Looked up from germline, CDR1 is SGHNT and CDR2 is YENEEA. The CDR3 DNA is TGTGCCAGCAGCTTGGGACTAGCGGGGGGCGGAGATACGCAGTATTTT. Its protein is CASSLGLAGGGDTQYF.

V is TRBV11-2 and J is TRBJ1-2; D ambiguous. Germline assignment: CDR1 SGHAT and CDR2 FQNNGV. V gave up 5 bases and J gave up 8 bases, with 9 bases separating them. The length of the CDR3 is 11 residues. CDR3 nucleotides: TGTGCCAGCAGCGCTAACAGCGGCTACACCTTC. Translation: CASSANSGYTF.

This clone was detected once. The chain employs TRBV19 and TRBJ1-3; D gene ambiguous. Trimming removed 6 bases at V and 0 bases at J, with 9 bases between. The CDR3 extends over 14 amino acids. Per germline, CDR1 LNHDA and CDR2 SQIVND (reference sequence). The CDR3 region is CASSLDNSGNTIYF. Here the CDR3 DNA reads TGTGCCAGTAGCCTCGACAACTCTGGAAACACCATATATTTT. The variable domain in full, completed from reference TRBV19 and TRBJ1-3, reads DGGITQSPKYLFRKEGQNVTLSCEQNLNHDAMYWYRQDPGQGLRLIYYSQIVNDFQKGDIAEGYSVSREKKESFPLTVTSAQKNPTAFYLCASSLDNSGNTIYFGEGSWLTVV.

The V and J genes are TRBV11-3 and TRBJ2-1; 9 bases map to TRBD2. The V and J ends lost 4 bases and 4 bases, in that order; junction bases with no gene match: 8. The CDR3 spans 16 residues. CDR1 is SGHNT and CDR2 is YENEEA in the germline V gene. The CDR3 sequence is CASSSQAGGPYNEQFF. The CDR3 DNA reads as TGTGCCAGCAGCTCCCAGGCGGGAGGGCCTTACAATGAGCAGTTCTTC.

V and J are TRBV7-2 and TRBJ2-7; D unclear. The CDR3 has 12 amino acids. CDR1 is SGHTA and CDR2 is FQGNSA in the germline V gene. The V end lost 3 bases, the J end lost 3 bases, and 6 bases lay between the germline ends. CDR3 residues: CASSFYVYEQYF. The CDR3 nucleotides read TGTGCCAGCAGCTTCTACGTCTACGAGCAGTACTTC.

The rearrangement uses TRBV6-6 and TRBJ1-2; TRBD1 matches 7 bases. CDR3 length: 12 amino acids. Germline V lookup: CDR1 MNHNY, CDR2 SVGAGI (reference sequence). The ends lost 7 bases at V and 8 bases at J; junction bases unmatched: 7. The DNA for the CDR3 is TGTGCCAGCAAAACAGGGGACGGCGGCTACACCTTC. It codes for CASKTGDGGYTF.

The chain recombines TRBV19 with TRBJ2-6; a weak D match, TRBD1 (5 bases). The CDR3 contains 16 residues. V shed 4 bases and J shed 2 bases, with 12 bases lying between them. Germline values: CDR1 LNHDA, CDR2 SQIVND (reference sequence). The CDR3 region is CASSTFRRAGANVLTF. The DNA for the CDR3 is TGTGCCAGTAGTACCTTTCGCAGGGCTGGGGCCAACGTCCTGACTTTC. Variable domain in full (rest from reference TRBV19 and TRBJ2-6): DGGITQSPKYLFRKEGQNVTLSCEQNLNHDAMYWYRQDPGQGLRLIYYSQIVNDFQKGDIAEGYSVSREKKESFPLTVTSAQKNPTAFYLCASSTFRRAGANVLTFGAGSRLTVL.

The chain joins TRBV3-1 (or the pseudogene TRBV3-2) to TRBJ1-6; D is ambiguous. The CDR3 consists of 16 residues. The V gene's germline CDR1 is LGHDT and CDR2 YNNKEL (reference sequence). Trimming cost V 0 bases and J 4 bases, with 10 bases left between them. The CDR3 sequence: CASSQDSRRYNSPLHF. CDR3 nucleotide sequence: TGTGCCAGCAGCCAAGATTCGAGGAGATATAATTCACCCCTCCACTTT.

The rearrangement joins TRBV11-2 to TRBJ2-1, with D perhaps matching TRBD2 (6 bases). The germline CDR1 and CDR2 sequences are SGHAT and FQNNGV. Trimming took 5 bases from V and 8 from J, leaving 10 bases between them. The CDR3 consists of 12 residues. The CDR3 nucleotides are TGTGCCAGCAGCCCGACTAGTTATGAGCAGTTCTTC. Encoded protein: CASSPTSYEQFF.

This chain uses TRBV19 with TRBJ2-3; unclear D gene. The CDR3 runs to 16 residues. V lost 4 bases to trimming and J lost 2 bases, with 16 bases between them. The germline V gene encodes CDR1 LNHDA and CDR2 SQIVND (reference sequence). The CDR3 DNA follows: TGTGCCAGTAGTAAGCTAGTGCGTTTCCTCACAGATACGCAGTATTTT. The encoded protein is CASSKLVRFLTDTQYF. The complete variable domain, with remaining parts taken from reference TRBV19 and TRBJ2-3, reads DGGITQSPKYLFRKEGQNVTLSCEQNLNHDAMYWYRQDPGQGLRLIYYSQIVNDFQKGDIAEGYSVSREKKESFPLTVTSAQKNPTAFYLCASSKLVRFLTDTQYFGPGTRLTVL.

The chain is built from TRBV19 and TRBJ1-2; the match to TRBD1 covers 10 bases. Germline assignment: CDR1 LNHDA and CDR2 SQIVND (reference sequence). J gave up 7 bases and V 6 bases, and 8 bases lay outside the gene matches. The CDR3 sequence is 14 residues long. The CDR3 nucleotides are TGTGCCAGTAGCCTGACAGGGGGCAGGATTGGCTACACCTTC. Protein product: CASSLTGGRIGYTF.

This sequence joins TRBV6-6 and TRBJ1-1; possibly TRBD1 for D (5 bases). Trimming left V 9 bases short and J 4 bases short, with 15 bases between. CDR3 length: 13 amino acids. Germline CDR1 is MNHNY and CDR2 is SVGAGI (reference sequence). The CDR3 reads CASHGQGVTEAFF. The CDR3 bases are TGTGCCAGTCATGGGCAGGGTGTCACTGAAGCTTTCTTT.

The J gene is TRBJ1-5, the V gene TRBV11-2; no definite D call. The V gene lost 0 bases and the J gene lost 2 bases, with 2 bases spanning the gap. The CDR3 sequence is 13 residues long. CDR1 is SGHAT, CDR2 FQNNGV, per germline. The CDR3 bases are TGTGCCAGCAGCTTAGACGGCAATCAGCCCCAGCATTTT. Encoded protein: CASSLDGNQPQHF.

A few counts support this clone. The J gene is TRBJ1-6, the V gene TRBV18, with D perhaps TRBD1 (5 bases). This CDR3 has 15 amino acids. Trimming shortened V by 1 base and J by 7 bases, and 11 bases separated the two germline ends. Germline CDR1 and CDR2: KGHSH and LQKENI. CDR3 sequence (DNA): TGTGCCAGCTCACCACAGGGAAAGGGGAATTCACCCCTCCACTTT. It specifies CASSPQGKGNSPLHF.

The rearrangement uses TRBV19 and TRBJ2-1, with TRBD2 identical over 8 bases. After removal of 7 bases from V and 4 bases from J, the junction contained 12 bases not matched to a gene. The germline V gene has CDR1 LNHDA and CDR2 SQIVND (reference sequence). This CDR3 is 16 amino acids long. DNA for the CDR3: TGTGCCAGTATCCCTTCCTCGGGGGGGGCGTACAATGAGCAGTTCTTC. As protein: CASIPSSGGAYNEQFF.

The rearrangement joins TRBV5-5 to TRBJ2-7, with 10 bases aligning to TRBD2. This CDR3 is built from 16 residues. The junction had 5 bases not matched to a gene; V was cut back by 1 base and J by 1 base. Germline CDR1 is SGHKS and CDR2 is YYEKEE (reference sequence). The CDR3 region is CASSLFGTSVSYEQYF. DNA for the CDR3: TGTGCCAGCAGCTTGTTCGGGACTAGCGTTTCCTACGAGCAGTACTTC.

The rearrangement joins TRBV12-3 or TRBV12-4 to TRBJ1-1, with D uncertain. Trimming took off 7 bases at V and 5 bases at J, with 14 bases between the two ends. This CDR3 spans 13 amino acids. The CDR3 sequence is CASKAPGRTEAFF. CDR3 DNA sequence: TGTGCCAGCAAGGCTCCCGGGAGGACTGAAGCTTTCTTT.

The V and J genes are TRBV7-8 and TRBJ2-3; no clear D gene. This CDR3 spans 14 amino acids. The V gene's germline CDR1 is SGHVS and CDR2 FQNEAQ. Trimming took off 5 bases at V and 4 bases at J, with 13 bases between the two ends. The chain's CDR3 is CASSVRWQADTQYF. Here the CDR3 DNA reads TGTGCCAGCAGCGTAAGATGGCAAGCAGATACGCAGTATTTT.

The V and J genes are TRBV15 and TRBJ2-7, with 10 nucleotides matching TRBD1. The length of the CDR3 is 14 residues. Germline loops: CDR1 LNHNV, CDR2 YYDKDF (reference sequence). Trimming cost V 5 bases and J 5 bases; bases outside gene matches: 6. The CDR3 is CATSPRGQGNEQYF. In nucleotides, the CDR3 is TGTGCCACCAGCCCCCGGGGACAGGGGAACGAGCAGTACTTC.

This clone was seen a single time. The CDR3 nucleotides are TGTGCCACCAGTGACACGACCCGGGGGGGCCCAGATACGCAGTATTTT. It translates to CATSDTTRGGPDTQYF. The V gene is TRBV24-1, the J gene TRBJ2-3; 8 bases agree with TRBD2. The germline V gene encodes CDR1 KGHDR and CDR2 SFDVKD. There are 16 residues in the CDR3. V gave up 4 bases and J gave up 4 bases; unmatched junction bases: 9.

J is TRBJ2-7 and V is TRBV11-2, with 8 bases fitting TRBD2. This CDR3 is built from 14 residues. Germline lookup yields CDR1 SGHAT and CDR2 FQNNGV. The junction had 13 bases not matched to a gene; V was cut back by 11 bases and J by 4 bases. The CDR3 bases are TGTGCCTCAACAGGTGGGACTAGATATTACGAGCAGTACTTC. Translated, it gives CASTGGTRYYEQYF.

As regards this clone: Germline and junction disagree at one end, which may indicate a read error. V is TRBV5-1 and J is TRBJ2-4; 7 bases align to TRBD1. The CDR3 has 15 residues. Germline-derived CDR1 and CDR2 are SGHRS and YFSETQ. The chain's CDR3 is CASRLGQLAKNIQYF. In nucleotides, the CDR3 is TGCGCCAGCAGATTGGGACAGCTAGCCAAAAACATTCAGTACTTC.

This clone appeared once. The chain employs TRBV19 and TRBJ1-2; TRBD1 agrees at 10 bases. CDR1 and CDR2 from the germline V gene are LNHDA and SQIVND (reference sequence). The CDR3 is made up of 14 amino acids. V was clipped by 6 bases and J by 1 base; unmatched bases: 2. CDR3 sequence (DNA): TGTGCCAGTAGCGGACAGGGGGATAACTATGGCTACACCTTC. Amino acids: CASSGQGDNYGYTF.

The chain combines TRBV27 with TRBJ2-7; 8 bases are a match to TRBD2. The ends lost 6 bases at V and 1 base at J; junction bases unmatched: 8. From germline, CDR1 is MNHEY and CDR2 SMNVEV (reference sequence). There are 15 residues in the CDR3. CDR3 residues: CASSTRGGLSYEQYF. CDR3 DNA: TGTGCCAGCAGCACCCGGGGGGGGCTTTCCTACGAGCAGTACTTC.

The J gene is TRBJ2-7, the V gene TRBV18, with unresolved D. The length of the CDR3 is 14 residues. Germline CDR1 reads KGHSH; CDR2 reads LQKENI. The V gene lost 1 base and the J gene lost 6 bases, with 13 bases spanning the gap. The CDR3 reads CASSPRTDPAEQYF. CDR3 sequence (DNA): TGTGCCAGCTCACCACGCACAGACCCTGCCGAGCAGTACTTC.